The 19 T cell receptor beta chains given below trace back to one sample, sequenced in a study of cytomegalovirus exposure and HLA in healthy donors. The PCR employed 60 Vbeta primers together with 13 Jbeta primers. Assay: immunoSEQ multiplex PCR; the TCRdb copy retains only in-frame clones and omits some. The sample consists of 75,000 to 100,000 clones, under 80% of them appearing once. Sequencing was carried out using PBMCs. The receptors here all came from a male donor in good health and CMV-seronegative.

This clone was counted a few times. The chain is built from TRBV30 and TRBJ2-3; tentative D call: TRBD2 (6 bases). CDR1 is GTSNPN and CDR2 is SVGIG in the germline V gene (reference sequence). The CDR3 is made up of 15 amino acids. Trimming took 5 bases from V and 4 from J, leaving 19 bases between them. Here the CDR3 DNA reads TGTGCCTGGGAAGGTCGAGGAGGGGTGGCAGATACGCAGTATTTT. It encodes CAWEGRGGVADTQYF. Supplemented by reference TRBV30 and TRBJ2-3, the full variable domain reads SQTIHQWPATLVQPVGSPLSLECTVEGTSNPNLYWYRQAAGRGLQLLFYSVGIGQISSEVPQNLSASRPQDRQFILSSKKLLLSDSGFYLCAWEGRGGVADTQYFGPGTRLTVL.

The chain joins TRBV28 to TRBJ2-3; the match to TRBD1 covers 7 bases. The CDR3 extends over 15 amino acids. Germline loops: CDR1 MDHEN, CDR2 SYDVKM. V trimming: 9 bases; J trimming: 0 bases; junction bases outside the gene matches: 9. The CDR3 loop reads CASGTPDRSTDTQYF. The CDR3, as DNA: TGTGCCAGTGGGACCCCGGACAGGAGCACAGATACGCAGTATTTT.

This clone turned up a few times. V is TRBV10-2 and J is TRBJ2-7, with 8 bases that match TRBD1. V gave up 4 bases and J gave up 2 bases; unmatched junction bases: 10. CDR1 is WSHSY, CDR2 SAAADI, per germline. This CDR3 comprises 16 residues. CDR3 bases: TGCGCCAGCAGTGTTTCCGGGACAGGCAACCCCTACGAGCAGTACTTC. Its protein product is CASSVSGTGNPYEQYF.

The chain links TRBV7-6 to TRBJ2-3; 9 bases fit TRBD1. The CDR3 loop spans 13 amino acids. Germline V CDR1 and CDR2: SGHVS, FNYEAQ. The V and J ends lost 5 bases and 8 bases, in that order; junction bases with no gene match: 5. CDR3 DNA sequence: TGTGCCAGCAGCCCGGGGACAGGGTTTACGCAGTATTTT. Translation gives CASSPGTGFTQYF.

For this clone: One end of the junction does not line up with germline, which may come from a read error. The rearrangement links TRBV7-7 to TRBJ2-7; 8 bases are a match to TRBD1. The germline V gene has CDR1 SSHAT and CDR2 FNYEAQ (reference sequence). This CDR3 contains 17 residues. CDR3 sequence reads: CASSLGIGTGLTYEQYF. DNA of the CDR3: TGTGCTAGCAGCTTAGGTATCGGGACAGGTCTTACCTACGAGCAGTACTTC.

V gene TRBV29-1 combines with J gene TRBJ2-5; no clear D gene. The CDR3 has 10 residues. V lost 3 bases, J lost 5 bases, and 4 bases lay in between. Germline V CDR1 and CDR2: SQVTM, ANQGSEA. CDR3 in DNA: TGCAGCGTTGATTCGGAGACCCAGTACTTC. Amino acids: CSVDSETQYF.

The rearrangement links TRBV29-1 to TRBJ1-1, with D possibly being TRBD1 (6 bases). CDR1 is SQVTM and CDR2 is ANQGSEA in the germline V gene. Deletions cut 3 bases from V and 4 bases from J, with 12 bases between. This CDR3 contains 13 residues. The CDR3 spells CSVEKGVGTEAFF. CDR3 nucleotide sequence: TGCAGCGTTGAGAAGGGGGTGGGCACTGAAGCTTTCTTT.

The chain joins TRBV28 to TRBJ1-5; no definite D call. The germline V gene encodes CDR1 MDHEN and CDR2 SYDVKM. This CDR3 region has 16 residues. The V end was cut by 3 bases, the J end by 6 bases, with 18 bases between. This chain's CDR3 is CASSFGAGRRVQPQHF. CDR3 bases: TGTGCCAGCAGTTTTGGCGCCGGGAGAAGGGTTCAGCCCCAGCATTTT.

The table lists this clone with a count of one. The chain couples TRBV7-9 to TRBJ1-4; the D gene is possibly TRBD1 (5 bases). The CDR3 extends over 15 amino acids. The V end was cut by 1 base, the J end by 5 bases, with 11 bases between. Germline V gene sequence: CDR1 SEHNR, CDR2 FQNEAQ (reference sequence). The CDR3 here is CASSLVGAENEKLFF. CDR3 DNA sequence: TGTGCCAGCAGCTTAGTTGGGGCGGAGAATGAAAAACTGTTTTTT. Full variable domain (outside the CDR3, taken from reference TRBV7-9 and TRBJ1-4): DTGVSQNPRHKITKRGQNVTFRCDPISEHNRLYWYRQTLGQGPEFLTYFQNEAQLEKSRLLSDRFSAERPKGSFSTLEIQRTEQGDSAMYLCASSLVGAENEKLFFGSGTQLSVL.

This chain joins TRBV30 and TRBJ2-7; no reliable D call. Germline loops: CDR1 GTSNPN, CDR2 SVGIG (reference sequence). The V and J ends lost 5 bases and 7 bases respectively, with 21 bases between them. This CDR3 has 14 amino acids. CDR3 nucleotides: TGTGCCTGGGATAAGACCCGTCATGAGAGGGAGCAGTACTTC. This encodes CAWDKTRHEREQYF. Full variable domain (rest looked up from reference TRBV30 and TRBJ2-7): SQTIHQWPATLVQPVGSPLSLECTVEGTSNPNLYWYRQAAGRGLQLLFYSVGIGQISSEVPQNLSASRPQDRQFILSSKKLLLSDSGFYLCAWDKTRHEREQYFGPGTRLTVT.

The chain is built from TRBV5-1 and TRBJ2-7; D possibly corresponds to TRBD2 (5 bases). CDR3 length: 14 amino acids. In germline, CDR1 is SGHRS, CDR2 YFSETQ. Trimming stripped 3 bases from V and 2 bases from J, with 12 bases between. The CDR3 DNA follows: TGCGCCAGCAGCTCCGAGGCGGGCCCCTACGAGCAGTACTTC. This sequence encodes CASSSEAGPYEQYF.

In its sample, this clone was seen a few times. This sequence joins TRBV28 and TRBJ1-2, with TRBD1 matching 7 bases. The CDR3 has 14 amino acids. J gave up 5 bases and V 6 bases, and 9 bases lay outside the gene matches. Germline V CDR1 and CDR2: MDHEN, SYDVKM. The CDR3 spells CASRIQGISYGYTF. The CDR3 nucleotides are TGTGCCAGCAGGATACAGGGGATCTCGTATGGCTACACCTTC.

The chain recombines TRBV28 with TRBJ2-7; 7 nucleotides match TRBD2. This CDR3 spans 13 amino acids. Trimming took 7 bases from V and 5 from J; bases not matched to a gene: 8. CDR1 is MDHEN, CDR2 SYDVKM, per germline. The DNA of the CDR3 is TGTGCCAGCACTCTTCAGGGAGGGGACGAGCAGTACTTC. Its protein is CASTLQGGDEQYF.

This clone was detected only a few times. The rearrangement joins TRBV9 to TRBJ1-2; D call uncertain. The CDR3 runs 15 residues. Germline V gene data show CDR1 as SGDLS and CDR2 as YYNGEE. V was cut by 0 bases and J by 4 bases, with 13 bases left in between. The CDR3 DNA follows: TGTGCCAGCAGCGTAGAATCCAGGCTTCCCTATGGCTACACCTTC. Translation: CASSVESRLPYGYTF.

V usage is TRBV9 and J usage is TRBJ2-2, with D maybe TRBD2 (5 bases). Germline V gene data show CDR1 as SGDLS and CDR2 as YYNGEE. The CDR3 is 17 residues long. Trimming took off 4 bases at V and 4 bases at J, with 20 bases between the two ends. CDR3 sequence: CASSPREAGISTGELFF. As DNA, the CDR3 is TGTGCCAGCAGCCCCCGAGAGGCCGGGATTAGCACCGGGGAGCTGTTTTTT.

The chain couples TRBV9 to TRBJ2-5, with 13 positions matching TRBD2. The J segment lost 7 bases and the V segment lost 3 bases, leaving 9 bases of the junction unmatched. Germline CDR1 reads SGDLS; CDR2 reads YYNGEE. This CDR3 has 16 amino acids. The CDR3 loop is CASSAQLAGGPMTQYF. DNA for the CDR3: TGTGCCAGCAGCGCCCAACTAGCGGGAGGGCCGATGACCCAGTACTTC.

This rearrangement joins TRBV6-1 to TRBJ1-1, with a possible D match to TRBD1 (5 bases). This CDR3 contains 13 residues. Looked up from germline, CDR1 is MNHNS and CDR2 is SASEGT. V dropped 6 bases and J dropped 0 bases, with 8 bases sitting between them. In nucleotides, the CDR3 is TGTGCCAGCAGGGACAACATGAACACTGAAGCTTTCTTT. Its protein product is CASRDNMNTEAFF.

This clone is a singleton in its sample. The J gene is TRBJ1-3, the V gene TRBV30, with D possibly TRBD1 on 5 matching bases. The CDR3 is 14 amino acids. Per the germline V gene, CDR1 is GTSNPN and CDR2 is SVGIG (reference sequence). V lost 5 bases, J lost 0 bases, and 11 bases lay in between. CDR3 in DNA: TGTGCCTGGGGGGCCCAAGCCTCTGGAAACACCATATATTTT. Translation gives CAWGAQASGNTIYF.

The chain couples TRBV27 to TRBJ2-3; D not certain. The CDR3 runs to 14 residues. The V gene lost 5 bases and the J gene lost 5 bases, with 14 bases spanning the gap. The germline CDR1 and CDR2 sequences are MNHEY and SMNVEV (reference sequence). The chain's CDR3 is CASSPHSSRDTQYF. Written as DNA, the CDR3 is TGTGCCAGCAGTCCCCACTCCTCTCGAGATACGCAGTATTTT.